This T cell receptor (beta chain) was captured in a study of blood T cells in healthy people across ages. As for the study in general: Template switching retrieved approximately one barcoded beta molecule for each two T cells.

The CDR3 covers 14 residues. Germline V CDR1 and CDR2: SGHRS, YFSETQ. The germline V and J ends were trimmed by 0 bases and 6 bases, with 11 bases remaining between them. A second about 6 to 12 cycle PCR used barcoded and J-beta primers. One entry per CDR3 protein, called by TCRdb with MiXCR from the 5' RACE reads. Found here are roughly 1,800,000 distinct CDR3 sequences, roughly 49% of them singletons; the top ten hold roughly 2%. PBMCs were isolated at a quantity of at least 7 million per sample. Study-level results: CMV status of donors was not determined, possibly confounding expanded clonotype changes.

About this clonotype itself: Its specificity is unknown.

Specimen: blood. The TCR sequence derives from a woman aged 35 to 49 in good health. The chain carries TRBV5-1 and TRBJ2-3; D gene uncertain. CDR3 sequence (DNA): TGCGCCAGCAGCTTGGAAACCCCGAGGGATACGCAGTATTTT. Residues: CASSLETPRDTQYF.